The 16 T cell receptor beta chains presented below share a single source sample, sequenced in a study of blood T cell repertoires in COVID-19. Repertoires were generated with immunoSEQ multiplex PCR, while TCRdb's copy carries only in-frame clones and drops some. The table has around 300,000 clones, about 88% seen once. Sequencing used PBMCs or T cells enriched from blood (not recorded which). These receptors came from a woman between 50 and 59 years old who had recovered from COVID-19.

The chain couples TRBV21-1 to TRBJ1-5. TRBV21-1 constitutes a pseudogene. This CDR3 has 12 amino acids. The CDR3 sequence is CASNLFGQPQHF. The CDR3 nucleotides are TGTGCCAGCAACCTATTCGGGCAGCCCCAGCATTTT.

The V call is TRBV27, the J call TRBJ2-7, with TRBD2 matching over 13 bases. CDR1 and CDR2 (germline): MNHEY, SMNVEV (reference sequence). The junction had 12 bases not matched to a gene; V was cut back by 7 bases and J by 6 bases. This CDR3 is 16 amino acids long. The CDR3 nucleotides are TGTGCCAGCACCCAACATCGGACTAGCGGGAGTCGCGAGCAGTACTTC. Amino acids: CASTQHRTSGSREQYF.

The V call is TRBV27, the J call TRBJ2-1; 8 bases match TRBD2. V lost 8 bases and J lost 9; bases outside the gene matches: 18. Germline V gene data show CDR1 as MNHEY and CDR2 as SMNVEV (reference sequence). This CDR3 region has 16 residues. The chain's CDR3 is CASSVTQSGSWVEQFF. The CDR3 DNA reads as TGTGCCAGCTCCGTAACCCAGAGCGGGAGCTGGGTTGAGCAGTTCTTC.

This clone was observed a single time. J is TRBJ1-2 and V is TRBV3-1 (or the pseudogene TRBV3-2); TRBD1 is a possible D gene (6 bases). This CDR3 contains 14 residues. V was shortened by 4 bases and J by 6 bases, with 15 bases between the two germline ends. Looked up from germline, CDR1 is LGHDT and CDR2 is YNNKEL (reference sequence). Written as DNA, the CDR3 is TGTGCCAGCAGCCTGGGGGGGCGAGGTAATGGCTACACCTTC. Its translation is CASSLGGRGNGYTF.

In this sample, this clone turned up a few times. The CDR3 reads CATSDLHRPREQYF. As DNA, the CDR3 is TGTGCCACCAGTGATTTGCACAGGCCGAGGGAGCAGTACTTC. The chain employs TRBV24-1 and TRBJ2-7; perhaps TRBD1 as D (5 bases). CDR3 length: 14 amino acids. Trimming removed 0 bases at V and 7 bases at J, with 12 bases between. Germline-derived CDR1 and CDR2 are KGHDR and SFDVKD.

This clone was seen a single time. The V and J genes are TRBV27 and TRBJ2-1, with 9 bases matching TRBD2. The junction had 21 bases not matched to a gene; V was cut back by 7 bases and J by 5 bases. Germline CDR1 and CDR2: MNHEY and SMNVEV (reference sequence). This CDR3 comprises 19 residues. The CDR3 nucleotides are TGTGCCAGCACCCAGAGGCGGGAGGGGTCTTTTTTACTTCACAATGAGCAGTTCTTC. This gives the protein CASTQRREGSFLLHNEQFF.

V is TRBV7-2 and J is TRBJ2-5, with D uncertain. Trimming took 2 bases from V and 3 from J, leaving 10 bases between them. The CDR3 is 14 amino acids. CDR1 and CDR2 from the germline V gene are SGHTA and FQGNSA. CDR3 DNA: TGTGCCAGCAGCTTAACGCTGAGCGAAGAGACCCAGTACTTC. It codes for CASSLTLSEETQYF.

The V call is TRBV18, the J call TRBJ2-3; maybe TRBD1 (6 bases). With 3 bases removed from V and 0 bases from J, the gap between germline ends came to 13 bases. Germline V lookup: CDR1 KGHSH, CDR2 LQKENI. This CDR3 has 16 residues. The CDR3 spells CASSPMGHASTDTQYF. CDR3 in DNA: TGTGCCAGCTCACCTATGGGACACGCTAGCACAGATACGCAGTATTTT.

There are a few counts of this clone. The chain combines TRBV28 with TRBJ1-2; 7 bases agree with TRBD1. Germline-derived CDR1 and CDR2 are MDHEN and SYDVKM. The ends lost 11 bases at V and 3 bases at J; junction bases unmatched: 9. The CDR3 covers 13 residues. The CDR3 is CAAGQAYDYGYTF. The CDR3 DNA follows: TGTGCCGCCGGACAGGCCTATGACTATGGCTACACCTTC.

The chain uses TRBV24-1 and TRBJ1-1; TRBD1 matches 10 bases. Germline trimming cut 0 bases from V and 3 bases from J; bases unmatched to any gene: 9. There are 18 residues in the CDR3. From germline, CDR1 is KGHDR and CDR2 SFDVKD. CDR3 in DNA: TGTGCCACCAGTGATTTGGGTGGGACAGGGGCGTTAGACACTGAAGCTTTCTTT. This encodes CATSDLGGTGALDTEAFF.

The V call is TRBV7-2, the J call TRBJ1-1; the D is unclear. Germline V gene sequence: CDR1 SGHTA, CDR2 FQGNSA. This CDR3 has 15 amino acids. The V end was cut by 1 base, the J end by 1 base, with 10 bases between. CDR3 in DNA: TGTGCCAGCAGCTTAGAATCGGGTAGGAACACTGAAGCTTTCTTT. As protein: CASSLESGRNTEAFF.

This rearrangement joins TRBV6-2 or TRBV6-3 to TRBJ2-7; 12 bases are shared with TRBD2. Germline CDR1 reads MNHEY; CDR2 reads SVGEGT. The CDR3 contains 15 residues. After removal of 6 bases from V and 3 bases from J, the junction contained 6 bases not matched to a gene. Written as DNA, the CDR3 is TGTGCCAGCAGCCTCCGGACTAGCGGGAACTACGAGCAGTACTTC. Translation: CASSLRTSGNYEQYF.

CDR3 sequence: CASDTGGNYGYTF. CDR3 nucleotides: TGTGCCAGCGATACAGGGGGCAACTATGGCTACACCTTC. This sequence joins TRBV28 and TRBJ1-2, with 9 bases identical to TRBD1. The CDR3 contains 13 residues. Germline V gives CDR1 MDHEN, CDR2 SYDVKM. V shed 8 bases and J 2 bases; nucleotides not matched to a gene: 3.

This clone was detected ten times or more. This rearrangement joins TRBV7-2 to TRBJ2-7; D perhaps matches TRBD2 (5 bases). Germline CDR1 is SGHTA and CDR2 is FQGNSA. The V and J ends lost 5 bases and 3 bases respectively, with 11 bases between them. The CDR3 sequence is 13 residues long. The CDR3 here is CASSAGIIYEQYF. The CDR3 nucleotides are TGTGCCAGCAGCGCCGGGATTATCTACGAGCAGTACTTC.

The chain recombines TRBV6-6 with TRBJ1-5; 9 bases are a match to TRBD1. After removal of 5 bases from V and 6 bases from J, the junction contained 5 bases not matched to a gene. This CDR3 contains 14 residues. Germline CDR1 reads MNHNY; CDR2 reads SVGAGI (reference sequence). CDR3 sequence reads: CASSAGQGIQPQHF. DNA for the CDR3: TGTGCCAGCAGTGCGGGACAGGGAATTCAGCCCCAGCATTTT.

The genes are TRBV5-1 and TRBJ1-1; 9 bases agree with TRBD1. CDR1 and CDR2 from the germline V gene are SGHRS and YFSETQ. V gave up 2 bases and J gave up 1 base; unmatched junction bases: 6. The CDR3 extends over 16 amino acids. The CDR3 DNA sequence: TGCGCCAGCAGCTTATACCGGACAGGGGAGAACACTGAAGCTTTCTTT. As protein: CASSLYRTGENTEAFF.